This T cell receptor beta chain was sequenced during a study of blood T cell repertoires in COVID-19. Study at large: From the United States, Italy and Spain came samples of acute and convalescent COVID-19. PBMCs, B-cell-depleted T cells, or T cells were the source of the cDNA or gDNA that made up the material.

Germline CDR1 is MNHEY and CDR2 is SMNVEV (reference sequence). The V gene end was trimmed by 8 bases and the J gene end by 4 bases; junction bases not matched to a gene: 12. The CDR3 contains 17 residues. Original methodology: Estimation of nucleated cell counts was performed using reference gene primer amplification. Method: immunoSEQ multiplex PCR; TCRdb's copy keeps in-frame clones and lacks some. V, J and clone size reflect that table, while D and trimming were determined from the DNA. The data contain 60,000 to 85,000 clones, 85% to 90% of them seen just once; the ten biggest clones take up almost 4.5%.

The V gene is TRBV27, the J gene TRBJ1-3; 12 bases are shared with TRBD1. Sequencing was done on a sample of peripheral blood. The source is a man aged 45-60 years with active COVID-19. This CDR3 is CASWDRGRILPGNTIYF. Here the CDR3 DNA reads TGTGCCAGCTGGGACAGGGGGCGCATACTTCCCGGAAACACCATATATTTT.